These 20 T cell receptor beta chains came from one sample sequenced in a study of T cells in Graves' hyperthyroidism and ophthalmopathy. There were TCR beta CDR3 regions amplified from RNA transcripts. Primed by the HTBI set, a first-round RT-PCR was run on the TCR CDR3. TCRdb passed the multiplex PCR reads through MiXCR, listing each CDR3 protein once. This sample carries hundreds of thousands of distinct CDR3 sequences, 16% of them seen once, and the ten largest clones take around 4%. Specimen: blood. These receptors came from a woman in her twenties or thirties with Graves' hyperthyroidism.

The sample holds a few counts of this clonotype. J is TRBJ1-1 and V is TRBV7-2, with D possibly matching TRBD1 (5 bases). Germline CDR1 reads SGHTA; CDR2 reads FQGNSA. This CDR3 has 14 amino acids. V was cut by 4 bases and J by 4 bases, with 13 bases left in between. The CDR3 region is CASSSQGVGTEAFF. The CDR3 DNA follows: TGTGCCAGCAGCTCCCAGGGAGTGGGCACTGAAGCTTTCTTT.

This chain uses TRBV12-3 or TRBV12-4 with TRBJ1-3, with D hard to call. Trimming pared 4 bases from V and 0 bases from J, leaving 13 bases between. The CDR3 totals 16 residues. The CDR3: CASSYLDGSSGNTIYF. The CDR3 DNA follows: TGTGCCAGCAGTTACCTGGACGGAAGCTCTGGAAACACCATATATTTT.

This clonotype was counted a few times. This sequence joins TRBV5-1 and TRBJ2-3; 8 nucleotides line up with TRBD2. This CDR3 has 18 residues. Per the germline V gene, CDR1 is SGHRS and CDR2 is YFSETQ. V shed 0 bases, J shed 0 bases, and the junction held 9 bases outside the gene matches. CDR3 loop: CASSLGQRELGSTDTQYF. The CDR3 coding sequence is TGCGCCAGCAGCTTGGGGCAGCGGGAGCTAGGTAGCACAGATACGCAGTATTTT.

This clonotype was detected many times. The gene calls are TRBV28 and TRBJ2-5; TRBD1 matches at 12 bases. The CDR3 has 16 amino acids. Per germline, CDR1 MDHEN and CDR2 SYDVKM. Losses at the gene ends were 5 bases for V and 4 bases for J; bases not matched to a gene: 8. The CDR3 protein is CASSTPGQGAGETQYF. The CDR3 DNA reads TGTGCCAGCAGTACCCCGGGACAGGGGGCGGGAGAGACCCAGTACTTC.

Ten or more counts support this clonotype. The chain employs TRBV6-5 and TRBJ2-2; D gene uncertain. V was shortened by 0 bases and J by 0 bases, with 5 bases between the two germline ends. Germline lookup yields CDR1 MNHEY and CDR2 SVGAGI. The CDR3 runs to 15 residues. CDR3 in DNA: TGTGCCAGCAGTTACTCTTTAGCGAACACCGGGGAGCTGTTTTTT. Amino acids: CASSYSLANTGELFF.

This clonotype appeared many times. The chain recombines TRBV5-1 with TRBJ2-7; no clear D. Trimming removed 0 bases at V and 3 bases at J, with 7 bases between. Germline V gene data show CDR1 as SGHRS and CDR2 as YFSETQ. This CDR3 is 13 amino acids long. The CDR3 region is CASSLEQHYEQYF. The DNA for the CDR3 is TGCGCCAGCAGCTTGGAACAGCACTACGAGCAGTACTTC.

This clonotype turned up a few times. CDR3 residues: CASSLGFGQVYEQYF. For the CDR3, the DNA is TGTGCCAGCAGCTTAGGTTTCGGCCAGGTCTACGAGCAGTACTTC. The V and J genes are TRBV7-2 and TRBJ2-7; unclear D gene. V was clipped by 1 base and J by 3 bases, with 13 bases between them. Germline V CDR1 and CDR2: SGHTA, FQGNSA. The CDR3 totals 15 residues.

There are many counts of this clonotype. The chain combines TRBV20-1 with TRBJ1-5, with 7 bases fitting TRBD1. V lost 2 bases and J lost 4; bases outside the gene matches: 8. This CDR3 comprises 15 residues. Per the germline V gene, CDR1 is DFQATT and CDR2 is SNEGSKA (reference sequence). DNA for the CDR3: TGCAGTGCTAGATTACCCAGGGGGTCTAATCAGCCCCAGCATTTT. Protein product: CSARLPRGSNQPQHF.

The chain links TRBV12-3 or TRBV12-4 to TRBJ1-2; no clear D. The CDR3 spans 14 residues. V dropped 10 bases and J dropped 6 bases, with 21 bases sitting between them. The CDR3 DNA reads TGTGCCACCTCTCTAGGCACTTCTTCGGATGGCTACACCTTC. Its translation: CATSLGTSSDGYTF.

This clonotype has only a few counts. The J gene is TRBJ2-5, the V gene TRBV20-1; D gene uncertain. Germline V gene data show CDR1 as DFQATT and CDR2 as SNEGSKA (reference sequence). Trimming stripped 0 bases from V and 1 base from J, with 9 bases between. The CDR3 extends over 14 amino acids. The CDR3 reads CSARDSETQETQYF. CDR3 DNA sequence: TGCAGTGCTAGAGACTCGGAGACCCAAGAGACCCAGTACTTC.

This clonotype was seen at least ten times. The chain joins TRBV6-1 to TRBJ1-1; D is perhaps TRBD1 (5 bases). CDR3 length: 12 residues. Germline V CDR1 and CDR2: MNHNS, SASEGT. Trimming took off 6 bases at V and 11 bases at J, with 16 bases between the two ends. The CDR3 nucleotides are TGTGCCAGCAGCCCAACGGGGCGGGCCGCTTTCTTT. Translating it yields CASSPTGRAAFF.

This clonotype was seen ten or more times. This chain joins TRBV5-8 and TRBJ2-5; 16 bases agree with TRBD2. The V gene's germline CDR1 is SGHTS and CDR2 YDEGEE. This CDR3 contains 16 residues. The trim removed 5 bases at V and 3 bases at J, leaving 4 bases unmatched. DNA of the CDR3: TGTGCCAGCAGGAGGGGACTAGCGGGAGGGGAAGAGACCCAGTACTTC. Translated, it gives CASRRGLAGGEETQYF.

The V gene is TRBV5-1, the J gene TRBJ1-1, with 8 bases lining up with TRBD1. V was pared by 0 bases and J by 4 bases, with 5 bases of the junction left unmatched. This CDR3 comprises 15 residues. Germline CDR1 reads SGHRS; CDR2 reads YFSETQ. Here the CDR3 reads CASSLEETGATEAFF. CDR3 DNA: TGCGCCAGCAGCTTGGAGGAGACAGGGGCCACTGAAGCTTTCTTT. Full variable domain (outside the CDR3, taken from reference TRBV5-1 and TRBJ1-1): KAGVTQTPRYLIKTRGQQVTLSCSPISGHRSVSWYQQTPGQGLQFLFEYFSETQRNKGNFPGRFSGRQFSNSRSEMNVSTLELGDSALYLCASSLEETGATEAFFGQGTRLTVV.

The chain combines TRBV5-1 with TRBJ2-7, with D perhaps assigned TRBD1 or TRBD2 (6 bases each). The germline V gene encodes CDR1 SGHRS and CDR2 YFSETQ. V shed 0 bases and J shed 5 bases, with 12 bases lying between them. The CDR3 spans 14 residues. CDR3 sequence reads: CASSLVGGSDEQYF. Written as DNA, the CDR3 is TGCGCCAGCAGCTTGGTGGGGGGCTCAGACGAGCAGTACTTC.

The genes are TRBV20-1 and TRBJ2-1; 7 nucleotides match TRBD2. The trim removed 0 bases at V and 1 base at J, leaving 6 bases unmatched. Germline CDR1 is DFQATT and CDR2 is SNEGSKA (reference sequence). The length of the CDR3 is 16 residues. The CDR3 region is CSARDFAGASYNEQFF. The DNA for the CDR3 is TGCAGTGCTAGAGATTTCGCGGGAGCTTCCTACAATGAGCAGTTCTTC.

This chain joins TRBV4-3 and TRBJ2-4; D gene ambiguous. Trimming took 0 bases from V and 0 from J, leaving 15 bases between them. This CDR3 contains 18 residues. Germline V gene data show CDR1 as LGHNA and CDR2 as YSLEER. CDR3 loop: CASSQDLGRSLAKNIQYF. As DNA, the CDR3 is TGCGCCAGCAGCCAAGATTTGGGCAGGTCCTTAGCCAAAAACATTCAGTACTTC.

In its sample, this clonotype was seen many times. V is TRBV13 and J is TRBJ1-1; D gene ambiguous. Germline loops: CDR1 PRHDT, CDR2 FYEKMQ (reference sequence). This CDR3 region has 13 residues. V was pared by 2 bases and J by 2 bases, with 6 bases between. Written as DNA, the CDR3 is TGTGCCAGCAGCTTAAAAGAAAACACTGAAGCTTTCTTT. Encoded protein: CASSLKENTEAFF.

The J gene is TRBJ2-1, the V gene TRBV12-3 or TRBV12-4, with D perhaps matching TRBD1 or TRBD2 (7 bases each). The CDR3 contains 15 residues. Trimming took off 5 bases at V and 12 bases at J, with 23 bases between the two ends. The CDR3 protein is CASSPRTAGGGWQFF. Written as DNA, the CDR3 is TGTGCCAGCAGTCCACGGACCGCAGGGGGGGGGTGGCAGTTCTTC.

Ten or more counts support this clonotype. The chain links TRBV10-3 to TRBJ1-1, with TRBD1 as a possible D gene (5 bases). The CDR3 extends over 15 amino acids. Per the germline V gene, CDR1 is ENHRY and CDR2 is SYGVKD. Between the trimmed V and J ends, which lost 3 bases and 7 bases, there was a span of 18 bases. This chain's CDR3 is CAISEGPSGGFEAFF. The CDR3 DNA follows: TGTGCCATCAGTGAAGGGCCTTCTGGGGGTTTTGAAGCTTTCTTT.

This clonotype was seen ten or more times. Compared with germline, one end of the junction differs, possibly owing to a read error. This chain joins TRBV25-1 and TRBJ2-1, with D perhaps TRBD1 (6 bases). The CDR3 spans 14 residues. Per germline, CDR1 MGHDK and CDR2 SYGVNS. The CDR3 sequence is CASSGTDSYNEQFF. CDR3 nucleotides: TGTGCCAGCAGTGGGACAGATTCCTATAATGAGCAGTTCTTC.